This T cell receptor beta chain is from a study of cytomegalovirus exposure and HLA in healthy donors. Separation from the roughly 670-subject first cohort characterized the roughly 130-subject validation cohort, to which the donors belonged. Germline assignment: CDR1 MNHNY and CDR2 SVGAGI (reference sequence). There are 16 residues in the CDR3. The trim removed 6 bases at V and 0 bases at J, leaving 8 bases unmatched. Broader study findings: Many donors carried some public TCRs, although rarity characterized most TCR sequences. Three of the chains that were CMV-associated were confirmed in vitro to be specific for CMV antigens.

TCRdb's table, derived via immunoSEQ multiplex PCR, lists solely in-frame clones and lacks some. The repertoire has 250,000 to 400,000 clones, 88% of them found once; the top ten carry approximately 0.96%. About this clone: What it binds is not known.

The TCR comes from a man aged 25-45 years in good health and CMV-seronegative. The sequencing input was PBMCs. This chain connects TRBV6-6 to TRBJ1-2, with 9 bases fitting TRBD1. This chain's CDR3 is CASRLQGAISNYGYTF. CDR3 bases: TGTGCCAGCAGATTACAGGGGGCCATCTCTAACTATGGCTACACCTTC.